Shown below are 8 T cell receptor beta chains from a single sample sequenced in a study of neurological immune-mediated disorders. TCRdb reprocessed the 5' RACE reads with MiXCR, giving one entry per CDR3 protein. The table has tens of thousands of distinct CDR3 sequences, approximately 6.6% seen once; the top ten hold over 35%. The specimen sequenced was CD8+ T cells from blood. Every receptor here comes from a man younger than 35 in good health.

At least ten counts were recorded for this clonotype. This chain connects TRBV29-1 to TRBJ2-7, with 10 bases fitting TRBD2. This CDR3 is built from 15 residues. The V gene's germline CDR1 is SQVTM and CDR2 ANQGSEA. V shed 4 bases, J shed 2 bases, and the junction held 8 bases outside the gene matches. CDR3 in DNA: TGCAGCGTTGTAGGAGCTAGCGGGGGAACCTACGAGCAGTACTTC. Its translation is CSVVGASGGTYEQYF.

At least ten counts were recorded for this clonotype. The CDR3 reads CASSLGLQGRLSYGYTF. CDR3 DNA sequence: TGTGCCAGCAGCTTAGGCCTACAGGGGCGCCTGAGCTATGGCTACACCTTC. The rearrangement joins TRBV7-8 to TRBJ1-2, with 7 bases aligning to TRBD1. The CDR3 is 17 residues long. The V gene's germline CDR1 is SGHVS and CDR2 FQNEAQ. V dropped 1 base and J dropped 4; count of bases not matched to a gene: 12.

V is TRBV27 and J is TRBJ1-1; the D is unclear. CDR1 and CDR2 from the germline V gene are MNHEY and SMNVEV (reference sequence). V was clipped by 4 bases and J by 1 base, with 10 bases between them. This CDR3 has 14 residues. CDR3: CASSSISGNTEAFF. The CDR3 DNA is TGTGCCAGCAGTTCCATATCCGGGAACACTGAAGCTTTCTTT.

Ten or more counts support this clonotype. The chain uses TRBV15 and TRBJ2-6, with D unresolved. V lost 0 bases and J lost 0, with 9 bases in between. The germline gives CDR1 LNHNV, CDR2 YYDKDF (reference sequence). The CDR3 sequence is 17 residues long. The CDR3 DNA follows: TGTGCCACCAGCAGAGATGGCACGCTCTCTGGGGCCAACGTCCTGACTTTC. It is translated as CATSRDGTLSGANVLTF.

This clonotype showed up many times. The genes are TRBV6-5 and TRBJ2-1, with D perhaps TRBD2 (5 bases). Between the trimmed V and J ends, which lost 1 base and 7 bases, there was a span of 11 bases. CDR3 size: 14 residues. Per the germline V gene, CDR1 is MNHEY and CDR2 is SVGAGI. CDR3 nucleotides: TGTGCCAGCAGTTACTACCTCTCGGGGAATGAGCAGTTCTTC. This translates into CASSYYLSGNEQFF.

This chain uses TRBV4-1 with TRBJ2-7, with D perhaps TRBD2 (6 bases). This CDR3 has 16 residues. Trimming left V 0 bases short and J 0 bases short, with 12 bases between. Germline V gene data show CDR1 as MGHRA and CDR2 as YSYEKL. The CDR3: CASSQDRAGSSYEQYF. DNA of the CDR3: TGCGCCAGCAGCCAAGATAGGGCGGGGAGCTCCTACGAGCAGTACTTC.

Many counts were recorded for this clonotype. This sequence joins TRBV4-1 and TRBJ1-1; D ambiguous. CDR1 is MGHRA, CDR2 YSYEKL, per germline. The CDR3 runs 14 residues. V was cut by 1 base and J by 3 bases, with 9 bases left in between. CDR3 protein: CASSQANIYTEAFF. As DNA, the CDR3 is TGCGCCAGCAGCCAAGCTAACATATACACTGAAGCTTTCTTT.

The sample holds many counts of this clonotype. This CDR3 is CASSHSGGGTEAFF. The CDR3 region has the DNA TGCGCCAGCAGCCACTCAGGGGGCGGGACTGAAGCTTTCTTT. The chain has TRBV4-1 and TRBJ1-1; 8 bases map to TRBD1. The V gene end was trimmed by 3 bases and the J gene end by 5 bases; junction bases not matched to a gene: 5. The V gene's germline CDR1 is MGHRA and CDR2 YSYEKL. The CDR3 runs 14 residues.